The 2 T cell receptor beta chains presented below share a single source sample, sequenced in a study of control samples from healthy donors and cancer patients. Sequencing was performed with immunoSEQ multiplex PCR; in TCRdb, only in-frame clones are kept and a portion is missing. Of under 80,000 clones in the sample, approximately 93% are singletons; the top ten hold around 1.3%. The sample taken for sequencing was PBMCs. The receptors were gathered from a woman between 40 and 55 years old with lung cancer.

DNA for the CDR3: TGTGCCAGCAGCTCCTCGGGACAGGGGGGCACTGAAGCTTTCTTT. This translates into CASSSSGQGGTEAFF. The V and J genes are TRBV7-2 and TRBJ1-1, with 11 positions matching TRBD1. The V gene end was trimmed by 4 bases and the J gene end by 4 bases; junction bases not matched to a gene: 5. This CDR3 is 15 amino acids long. Germline V gene lookup returns CDR1 SGHTA and CDR2 FQGNSA. Full variable domain (rest looked up from reference TRBV7-2 and TRBJ1-1): GAGVSQSPSNKVTEKGKDVELRCDPISGHTALYWYRQSLGQGLEFLIYFQGNSAPDKSGLPSDRFSAERTGGSVSTLTIQRTQQEDSAVYLCASSSSGQGGTEAFFGQGTRLTVV.

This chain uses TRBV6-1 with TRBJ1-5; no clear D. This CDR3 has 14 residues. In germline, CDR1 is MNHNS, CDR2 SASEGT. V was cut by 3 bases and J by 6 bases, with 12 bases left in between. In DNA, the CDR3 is TGTGCCAGCAGTGAGGGCGCCCCCCTTCAGCCCCAGCATTTT. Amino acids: CASSEGAPLQPQHF.